In its sample, the clone carrying this T cell receptor beta chain was seen once. Generated by immunoSEQ multiplex PCR, the TCRdb table keeps only in-frame clones and is missing some. Of a few hundred thousand clones listed, 80% to 95% were seen once; the top ten hold roughly 0.9%. This study enrolled people aged 18 to 89 from 20 to 25 US geographic areas. It was within 2 weeks before study entry that exposed participants met a COVID-19 case. This entry is derived from a study of blood T cell repertoires in COVID-19. Study-wide context: COVID-19 samples collected from the United States, Italy and Spain covered acute and convalescent phases.

The receptor was isolated from a woman between 40 and 50 years old who had been exposed to COVID-19. The sequenced material came from PBMCs or T cells enriched from blood (not recorded which).

The CDR3 reads CASSLRTGNYGYTF. The CDR3 bases are TGTGCCAGCAGCCTACGGACAGGGAACTATGGCTACACCTTC. This chain links TRBV7-9 with TRBJ1-2; 8 bases agree with TRBD1. The germline V gene has CDR1 SEHNR and CDR2 FQNEAQ (reference sequence). J gave up 2 bases and V 5 bases, and 4 bases lay outside the gene matches. This CDR3 has 14 residues.